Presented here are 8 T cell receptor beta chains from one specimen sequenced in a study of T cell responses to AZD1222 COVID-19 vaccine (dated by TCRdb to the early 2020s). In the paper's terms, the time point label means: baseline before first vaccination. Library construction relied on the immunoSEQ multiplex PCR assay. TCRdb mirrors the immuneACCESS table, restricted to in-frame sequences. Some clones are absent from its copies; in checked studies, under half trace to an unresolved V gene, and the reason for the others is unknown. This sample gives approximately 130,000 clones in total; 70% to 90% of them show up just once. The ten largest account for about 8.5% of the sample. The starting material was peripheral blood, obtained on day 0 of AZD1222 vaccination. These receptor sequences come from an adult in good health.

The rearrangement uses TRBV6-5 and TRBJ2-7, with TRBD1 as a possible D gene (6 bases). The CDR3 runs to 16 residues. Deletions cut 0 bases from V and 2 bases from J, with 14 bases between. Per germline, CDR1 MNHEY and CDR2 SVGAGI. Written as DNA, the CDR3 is TGTGCCAGCAGTTACTCGATCCACAGGGTCACCTACGAGCAGTACTTC. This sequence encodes CASSYSIHRVTYEQYF.

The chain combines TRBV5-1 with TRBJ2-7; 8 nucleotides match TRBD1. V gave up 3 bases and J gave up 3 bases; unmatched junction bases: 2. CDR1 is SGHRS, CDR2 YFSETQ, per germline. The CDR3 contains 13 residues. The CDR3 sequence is CASSSGQGYEQYF. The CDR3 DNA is TGCGCCAGCAGCTCCGGACAGGGCTACGAGCAGTACTTC. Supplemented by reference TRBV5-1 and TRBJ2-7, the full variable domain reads KAGVTQTPRYLIKTRGQQVTLSCSPISGHRSVSWYQQTPGQGLQFLFEYFSETQRNKGNFPGRFSGRQFSNSRSEMNVSTLELGDSALYLCASSSGQGYEQYFGPGTRLTVT.

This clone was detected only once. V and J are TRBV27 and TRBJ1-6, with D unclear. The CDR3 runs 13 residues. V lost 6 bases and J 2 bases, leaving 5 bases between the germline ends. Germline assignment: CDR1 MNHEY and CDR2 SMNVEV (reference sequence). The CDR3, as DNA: TGTGCCAGCAGGGGAACCTATAATTCACCCCTCCACTTT. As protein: CASRGTYNSPLHF.

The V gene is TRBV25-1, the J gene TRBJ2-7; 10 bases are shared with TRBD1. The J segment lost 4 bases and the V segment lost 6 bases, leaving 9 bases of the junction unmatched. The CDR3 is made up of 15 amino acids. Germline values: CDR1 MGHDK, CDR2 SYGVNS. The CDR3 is CASSAPDRGLYEQYF. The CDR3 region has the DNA TGTGCCAGCAGCGCCCCGGACAGGGGGTTGTACGAGCAGTACTTC.

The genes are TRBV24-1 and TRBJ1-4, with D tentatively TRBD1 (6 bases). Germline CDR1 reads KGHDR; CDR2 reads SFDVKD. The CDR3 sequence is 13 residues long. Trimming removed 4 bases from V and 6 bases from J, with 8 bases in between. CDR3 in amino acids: CATSEQGDEKLFF. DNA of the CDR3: TGTGCCACCAGTGAACAGGGAGATGAAAAACTGTTTTTT.

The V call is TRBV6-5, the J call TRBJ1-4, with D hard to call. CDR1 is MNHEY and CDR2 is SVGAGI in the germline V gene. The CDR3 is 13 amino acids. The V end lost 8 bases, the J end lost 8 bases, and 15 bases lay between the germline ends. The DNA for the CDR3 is TGTGCCAGCCAAGAGTGGCCGGGGGAAAAACTGTTTTTT. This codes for CASQEWPGEKLFF.

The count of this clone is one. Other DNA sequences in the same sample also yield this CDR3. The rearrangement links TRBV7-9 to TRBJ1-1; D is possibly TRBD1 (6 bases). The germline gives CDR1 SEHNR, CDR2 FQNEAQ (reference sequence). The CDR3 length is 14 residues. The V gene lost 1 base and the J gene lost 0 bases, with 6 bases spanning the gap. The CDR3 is CASSLGGLNTEAFF. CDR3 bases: TGTGCCAGCAGCTTAGGGGGGCTGAACACTGAAGCTTTCTTT.

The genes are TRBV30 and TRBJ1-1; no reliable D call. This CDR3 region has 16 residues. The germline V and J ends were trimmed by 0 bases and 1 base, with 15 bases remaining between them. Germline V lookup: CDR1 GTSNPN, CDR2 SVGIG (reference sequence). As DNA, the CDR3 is TGTGCCTGGAGTGTACGGGGTGGGCGAGGGAACACTGAAGCTTTCTTT. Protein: CAWSVRGGRGNTEAFF.